This T cell receptor beta chain was captured by sequencing in a study of breast tumors, draining lymph nodes, adjacent tissues. Study-level findings and limits: Tumor TCR diversity was below lymph nodes but above nontumor tissue. Luminal-like breast cancer showed significantly greater tumor-nontumor repertoire similarity than basal-like breast cancer did. That most tumor T cells come from lymph nodes remained unproven. The data were judged consistent with most tumor T cells coming from lymph node and expanding in tumor.

Losses at the gene ends were 3 bases for V and 1 base for J; bases not matched to a gene: 4. This CDR3 is built from 16 residues. CDR1 and CDR2 (germline): LGHDT, YNNKEL (reference sequence). This clonotype was counted a few times. Its antigen remains unknown. From the multiplex PCR reads, TCRdb called clonotypes with MiXCR, one entry per CDR3 protein. The profile shows 45,000 to 60,000 distinct CDR3 sequences, 20% to 25% of them singletons. Sequenced input: breast tumor tissue. The chain recombines TRBV3-1 with TRBJ2-2; TRBD1 matches 8 bases. This TCR derives from a female donor with breast cancer. Some clones in this sample may be carry-over from other donors' samples. DNA for the CDR3: TGTGCCAGCAGCCACACCGGGACAGGGAACACCGGGGAGCTGTTTTTT. Encoded protein: CASSHTGTGNTGELFF.